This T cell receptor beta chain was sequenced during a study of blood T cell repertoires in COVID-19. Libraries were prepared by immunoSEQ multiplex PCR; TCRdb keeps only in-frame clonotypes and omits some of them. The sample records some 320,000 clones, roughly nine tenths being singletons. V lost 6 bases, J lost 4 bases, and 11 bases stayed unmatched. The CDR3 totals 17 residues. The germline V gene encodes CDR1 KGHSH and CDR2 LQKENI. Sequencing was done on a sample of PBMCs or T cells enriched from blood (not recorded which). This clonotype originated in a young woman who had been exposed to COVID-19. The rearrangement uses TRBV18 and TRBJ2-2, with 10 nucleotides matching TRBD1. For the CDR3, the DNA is TGTGCCAGCTCGCGCCTGTTAAGACAGGGGGCCACCGGGGAGCTGTTTTTT. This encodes CASSRLLRQGATGELFF.